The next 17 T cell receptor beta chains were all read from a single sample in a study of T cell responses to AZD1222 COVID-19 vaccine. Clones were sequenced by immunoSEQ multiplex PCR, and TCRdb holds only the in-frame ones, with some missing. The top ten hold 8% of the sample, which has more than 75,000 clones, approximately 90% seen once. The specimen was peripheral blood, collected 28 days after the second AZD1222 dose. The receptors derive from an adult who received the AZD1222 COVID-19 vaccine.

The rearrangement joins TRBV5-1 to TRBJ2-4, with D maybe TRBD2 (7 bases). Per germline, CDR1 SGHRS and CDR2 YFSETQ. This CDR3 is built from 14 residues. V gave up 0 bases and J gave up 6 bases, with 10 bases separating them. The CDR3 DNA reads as TGCGCCAGCAGCTTGGCCGGGGGGCTAAACATTCAGTACTTC. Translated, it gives CASSLAGGLNIQYF.

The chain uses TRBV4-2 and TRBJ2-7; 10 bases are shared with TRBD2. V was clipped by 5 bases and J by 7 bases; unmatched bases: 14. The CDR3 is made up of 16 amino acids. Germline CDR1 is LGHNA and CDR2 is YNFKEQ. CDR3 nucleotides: TGTGCCAGCAGCACCCACCTAGCGGGAGTTGACTGGGAGCAGTACTTC. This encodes CASSTHLAGVDWEQYF.

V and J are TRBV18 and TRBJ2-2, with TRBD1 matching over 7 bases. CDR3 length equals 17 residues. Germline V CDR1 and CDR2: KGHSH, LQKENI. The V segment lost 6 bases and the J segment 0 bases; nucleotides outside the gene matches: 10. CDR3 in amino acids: CASSPGTAPSNTGELFF. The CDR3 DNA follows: TGTGCCAGCTCCCCGGGGACAGCCCCTTCGAACACCGGGGAGCTGTTTTTT. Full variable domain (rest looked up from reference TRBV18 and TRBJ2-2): NAGVMQNPRHLVRRRGQEARLRCSPMKGHSHVYWYRQLPEEGLKFMVYLQKENIIDESGMPKERFSAEFPKEGPSILRIQQVVRGDSAAYFCASSPGTAPSNTGELFFGEGSRLTVL.

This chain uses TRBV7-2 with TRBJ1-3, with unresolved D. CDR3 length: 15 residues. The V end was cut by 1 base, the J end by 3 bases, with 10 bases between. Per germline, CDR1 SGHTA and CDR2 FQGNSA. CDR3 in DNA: TGTGCCAGCAGCTTAGATGGGATGGGTGGAAACACCATATATTTT. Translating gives CASSLDGMGGNTIYF.

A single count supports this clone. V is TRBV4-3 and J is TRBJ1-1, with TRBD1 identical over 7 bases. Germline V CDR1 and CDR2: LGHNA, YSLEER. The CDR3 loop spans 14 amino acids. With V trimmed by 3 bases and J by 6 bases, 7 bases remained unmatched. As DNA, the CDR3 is TGCGCCAGCAGCCAGACAGGGAGAGGGCCTGAAGCTTTCTTT. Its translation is CASSQTGRGPEAFF.

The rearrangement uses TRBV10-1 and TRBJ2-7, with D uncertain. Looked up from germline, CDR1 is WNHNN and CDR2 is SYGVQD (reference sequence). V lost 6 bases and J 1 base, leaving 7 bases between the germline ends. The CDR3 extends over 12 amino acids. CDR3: CASRGSSYEQYF. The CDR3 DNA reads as TGCGCCAGCAGGGGCAGTTCCTACGAGCAGTACTTC.

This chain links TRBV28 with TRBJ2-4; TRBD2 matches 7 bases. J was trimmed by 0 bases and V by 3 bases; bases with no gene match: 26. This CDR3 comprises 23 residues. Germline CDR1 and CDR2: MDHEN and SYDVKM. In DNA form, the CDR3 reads TGTGCCAGCAGTTTTTGGTCCGAGATAGCGGGCCCCATGAGGGACTTAGCCAAAAACATTCAGTACTTC. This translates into CASSFWSEIAGPMRDLAKNIQYF.

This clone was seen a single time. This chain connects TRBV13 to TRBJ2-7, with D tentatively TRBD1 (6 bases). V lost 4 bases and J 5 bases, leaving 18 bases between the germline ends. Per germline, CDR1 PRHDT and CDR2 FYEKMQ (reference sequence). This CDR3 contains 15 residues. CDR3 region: CASSSKTDRFHEQYF. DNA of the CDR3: TGTGCCAGCAGCTCAAAAACAGACAGGTTCCACGAGCAGTACTTC.

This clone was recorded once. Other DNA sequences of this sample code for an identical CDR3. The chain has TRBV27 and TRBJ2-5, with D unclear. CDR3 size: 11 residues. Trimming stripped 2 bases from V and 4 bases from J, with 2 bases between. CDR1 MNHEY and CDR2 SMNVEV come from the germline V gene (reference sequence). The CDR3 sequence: CASSLGETQYF. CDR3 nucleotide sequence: TGTGCCAGCAGTTTAGGAGAGACCCAGTACTTC.

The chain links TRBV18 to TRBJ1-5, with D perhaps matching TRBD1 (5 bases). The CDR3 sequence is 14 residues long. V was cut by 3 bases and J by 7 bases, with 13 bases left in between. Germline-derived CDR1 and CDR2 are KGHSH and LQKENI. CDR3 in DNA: TGTGCCAGCTCACCGGACTCAGGGCAACAGCCCCAGCATTTT. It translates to CASSPDSGQQPQHF. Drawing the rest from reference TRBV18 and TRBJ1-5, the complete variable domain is NAGVMQNPRHLVRRRGQEARLRCSPMKGHSHVYWYRQLPEEGLKFMVYLQKENIIDESGMPKERFSAEFPKEGPSILRIQQVVRGDSAAYFCASSPDSGQQPQHFGDGTRLSIL.

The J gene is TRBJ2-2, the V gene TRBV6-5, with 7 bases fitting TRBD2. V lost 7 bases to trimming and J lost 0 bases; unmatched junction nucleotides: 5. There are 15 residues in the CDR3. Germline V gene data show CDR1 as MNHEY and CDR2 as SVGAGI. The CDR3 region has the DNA TGTGCCAGCACGCCGAGCGGGACGAACACCGGGGAGCTGTTTTTT. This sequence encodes CASTPSGTNTGELFF.

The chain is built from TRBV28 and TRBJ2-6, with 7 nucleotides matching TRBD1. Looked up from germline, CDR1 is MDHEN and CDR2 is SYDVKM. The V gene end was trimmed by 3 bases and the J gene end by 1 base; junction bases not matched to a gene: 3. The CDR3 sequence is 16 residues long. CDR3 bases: TGTGCCAGCAGTTTCGGGACAGTATCTGGGGCCAACGTCCTGACTTTC. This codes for CASSFGTVSGANVLTF.

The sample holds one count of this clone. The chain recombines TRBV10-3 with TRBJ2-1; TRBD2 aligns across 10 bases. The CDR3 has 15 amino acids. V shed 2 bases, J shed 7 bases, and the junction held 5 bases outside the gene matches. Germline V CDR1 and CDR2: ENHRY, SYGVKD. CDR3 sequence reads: CAISEGLAVLNEQFF. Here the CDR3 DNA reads TGTGCCATCAGTGAGGGACTAGCGGTTCTAAATGAGCAGTTCTTC.

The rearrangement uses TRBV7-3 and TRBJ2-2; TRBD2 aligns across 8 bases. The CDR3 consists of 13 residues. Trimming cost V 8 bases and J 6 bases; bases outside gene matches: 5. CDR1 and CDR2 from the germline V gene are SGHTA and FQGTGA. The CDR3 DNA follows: TGTGCCAGCGGGACTAGGGGTCCCGGGGAGCTGTTTTTT. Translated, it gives CASGTRGPGELFF.

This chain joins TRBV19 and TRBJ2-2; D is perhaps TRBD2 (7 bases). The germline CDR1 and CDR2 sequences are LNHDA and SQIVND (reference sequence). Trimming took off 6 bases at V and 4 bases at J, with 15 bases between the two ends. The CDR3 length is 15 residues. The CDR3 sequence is CASSPSGTSTGELFF. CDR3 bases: TGTGCCAGTAGCCCGAGCGGGACATCCACCGGGGAGCTGTTTTTT. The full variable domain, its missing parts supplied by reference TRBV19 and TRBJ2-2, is DGGITQSPKYLFRKEGQNVTLSCEQNLNHDAMYWYRQDPGQGLRLIYYSQIVNDFQKGDIAEGYSVSREKKESFPLTVTSAQKNPTAFYLCASSPSGTSTGELFFGEGSRLTVL.

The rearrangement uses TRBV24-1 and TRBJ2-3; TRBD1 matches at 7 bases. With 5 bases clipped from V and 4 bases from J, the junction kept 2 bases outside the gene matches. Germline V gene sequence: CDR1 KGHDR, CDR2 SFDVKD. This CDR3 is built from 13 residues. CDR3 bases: TGTGCCACCAGTGTAGGGGGCCCAGATACGCAGTATTTT. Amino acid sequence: CATSVGGPDTQYF.

The CDR3 reads CASSYPGLADNEQFF. CDR3 nucleotides: TGTGCCAGCAGTTACCCGGGACTAGCGGACAATGAGCAGTTCTTC. V and J are TRBV6-5 and TRBJ2-1; TRBD2 matches 11 bases. Trimming removed 2 bases from V and 5 bases from J; junction bases left unmatched: 2. The CDR3 is 15 residues long. From germline, CDR1 is MNHEY and CDR2 SVGAGI.